Given below is one T cell receptor beta chain in context. Its antigen is still unknown. These data belong to a study of cytomegalovirus exposure and HLA in healthy donors. Study-level information: Inside one of the first data releases sat about 85 million unique TCRs taken from HLA-typed donors. The study's findings and limits: A later analysis found common viral pathogens apparently linked to several of the most significant clusters. A previous analysis found most TCR beta V segments productive roughly 87% or roughly 30% of the time.

PCR amplification relied on 60 Vbeta primers (plus 13 Jbeta primers). Clones were sequenced by immunoSEQ multiplex PCR, and TCRdb holds only the in-frame ones, with some missing. The table shows around 110,000 clones, with over 50% occurring only once. V was cut by 3 bases and J by 2 bases, with 9 bases left in between. Germline CDR1 and CDR2: KGHSH and LQKENI. This CDR3 is built from 14 residues. While unrecorded immune exposures were likely, the donors were nominally healthy when sampled. The rearrangement links TRBV18 to TRBJ2-3, with D unclear. The source is a woman in her 40s in good health and CMV-seropositive. Sequences were obtained from PBMCs. The CDR3 DNA sequence: TGTGCCAGCTCACCGCCGCGCGACACAGATACGCAGTATTTT. This translates into CASSPPRDTDTQYF.